This T cell receptor beta chain was obtained from a study of blood T cell repertoires in COVID-19. At the level of the study: The United States, Italy and Spain provided the acute and convalescent COVID-19 samples.

Germline V gene sequence: CDR1 DFQATT, CDR2 SNEGSKA (reference sequence). V gave up 3 bases and J gave up 3 bases; unmatched junction bases: 5. The CDR3 is 14 amino acids. TCRdb keeps only in-frame clones here, not all; method: immunoSEQ multiplex PCR. The table includes tens of thousands of clones, 90% detected once. The chain joins TRBV20-1 to TRBJ2-1; TRBD2 matches 7 bases. Material: peripheral blood. The clonotype originates from a woman of 80 years or more with active COVID-19. The CDR3 region has the DNA TGCAGTGCTAGTGACGGGAGGCGCTACAATGAGCAGTTCTTC. Its translation is CSASDGRRYNEQFF.